The 31 T cell receptor beta chains given below trace back to one sample, sequenced in a study of blood T cell repertoires in COVID-19. TCRdb keeps only in-frame clones here, not all; method: immunoSEQ multiplex PCR. The top ten clones hold about an eighth of a sample with 88,000 or so clones, 83% of them seen once. What was sequenced was peripheral blood. These TCRs come from a human donor in a cohort sampled during active COVID-19.

The chain carries TRBV30 and TRBJ1-3, with 8 bases matching TRBD1. The germline CDR1 and CDR2 sequences are GTSNPN and SVGIG (reference sequence). V dropped 8 bases and J dropped 0; count of bases not matched to a gene: 9. The CDR3 totals 15 residues. The CDR3 here is CAGEDRGFSGNTIYF. DNA of the CDR3: TGTGCCGGCGAAGACAGGGGTTTCTCTGGAAACACCATATATTTT. Variable domain in full (rest from reference TRBV30 and TRBJ1-3): SQTIHQWPATLVQPVGSPLSLECTVEGTSNPNLYWYRQAAGRGLQLLFYSVGIGQISSEVPQNLSASRPQDRQFILSSKKLLLSDSGFYLCAGEDRGFSGNTIYFGEGSWLTVV.

V is TRBV9 and J is TRBJ2-5; possible D gene TRBD2, 5 bases. The CDR3 extends over 13 amino acids. CDR1 is SGDLS and CDR2 is YYNGEE in the germline V gene. The V and J ends lost 0 bases and 9 bases respectively, with 12 bases between them. The DNA for the CDR3 is TGTGCCAGCAGCGTAGAAGAGCAAGCGGCCCAGTACTTC. Its translation is CASSVEEQAAQYF.

V and J are TRBV19 and TRBJ2-2; perhaps TRBD1 as D (6 bases). The germline gives CDR1 LNHDA, CDR2 SQIVND (reference sequence). This CDR3 has 13 residues. Trimming took 9 bases from V and 7 from J, leaving 15 bases between them. CDR3 bases: TGTGCCAGCAGGGGTTGGGGATTCGGGGAGCTGTTTTTT. Amino acids: CASRGWGFGELFF.

V is TRBV11-2 and J is TRBJ2-4, with TRBD2 as a possible D gene (5 bases). This CDR3 region has 16 residues. Germline assignment: CDR1 SGHAT and CDR2 FQNNGV. The V end lost 5 bases, the J end lost 3 bases, and 17 bases lay between the germline ends. The CDR3 region has the DNA TGTGCCAGCAGCCAACGACCCAACCGGGGCAAAAACATTCAGTACTTC. Its translation is CASSQRPNRGKNIQYF. Full variable domain (missing parts from reference TRBV11-2 and TRBJ2-4): EAGVAQSPRYKIIEKRQSVAFWCNPISGHATLYWYQQILGQGPKLLIQFQNNGVVDDSQLPKDRFSAERLKGVDSTLKIQPAKLEDSAVYLCASSQRPNRGKNIQYFGAGTRLSVL.

The chain recombines TRBV2 with TRBJ1-6, with unresolved D. The V end was cut by 4 bases, the J end by 4 bases, with 11 bases between. CDR1 SNHLY and CDR2 FYNNEI come from the germline V gene. The CDR3 has 15 amino acids. The CDR3 loop is CASSGNSKYNSPLHF. CDR3 coding DNA: TGTGCCAGCAGTGGGAACAGCAAATATAATTCACCCCTCCACTTT.

This sequence joins TRBV7-9 and TRBJ1-2, with D unresolved. V was clipped by 1 base and J by 4 bases, with 10 bases between them. Germline lookup yields CDR1 SEHNR and CDR2 FQNEAQ (reference sequence). This CDR3 has 14 residues. The CDR3 DNA follows: TGTGCCAGCAGCTTAGGGATAGCCTCCTATGGCTACACCTTC. Translating it yields CASSLGIASYGYTF.

This clone was seen only a few times. The chain couples TRBV19 to TRBJ2-3; 9 nucleotides agree with TRBD1. CDR1 is LNHDA and CDR2 is SQIVND in the germline V gene (reference sequence). The CDR3 has 14 residues. V shed 4 bases and J 1 base; nucleotides not matched to a gene: 0. The CDR3 DNA reads as TGTGCCAGTAGTAGGACAGGGGGCACAGATACGCAGTATTTT. It is translated as CASSRTGGTDTQYF. The whole variable domain, filled in from reference TRBV19 and TRBJ2-3, reads DGGITQSPKYLFRKEGQNVTLSCEQNLNHDAMYWYRQDPGQGLRLIYYSQIVNDFQKGDIAEGYSVSREKKESFPLTVTSAQKNPTAFYLCASSRTGGTDTQYFGPGTRLTVL.

This clone was counted only a few times. The chain carries TRBV6-4 and TRBJ2-1; D may be TRBD2 (5 bases). Germline V gene sequence: CDR1 MRHNA, CDR2 SNTAGT. The CDR3 is 15 residues long. Trimming removed 6 bases from V and 4 bases from J, with 16 bases in between. In nucleotides, the CDR3 is TGTGCCAGCAGCGCCGAGGTAGCGTCGTACAATGAGCAGTTCTTC. As protein: CASSAEVASYNEQFF.

This sequence joins TRBV10-1 and TRBJ2-2; D uncertain. Germline lookup yields CDR1 WNHNN and CDR2 SYGVQD (reference sequence). This CDR3 has 16 amino acids. V dropped 2 bases and J dropped 1 base, with 11 bases sitting between them. The CDR3 nucleotides are TGCGCCAGCAGTGAGAGTTGGCTAGAGAACACCGGGGAGCTGTTTTTT. This encodes CASSESWLENTGELFF.

V gene TRBV4-3 combines with J gene TRBJ2-1; TRBD2 agrees at 10 bases. CDR3 length equals 16 residues. V was pared by 3 bases and J by 3 bases, with 5 bases of the junction left unmatched. Per germline, CDR1 LGHNA and CDR2 YSLEER. The CDR3 DNA reads TGCGCCAGCAGCCAGCTAGCGGGGGTCAACTACAATGAGCAGTTCTTC. Translating gives CASSQLAGVNYNEQFF.

The gene calls are TRBV6-1 and TRBJ2-1, with TRBD2 matching 11 bases. With 4 bases clipped from V and 10 bases from J, the junction kept 18 bases outside the gene matches. The CDR3 totals 18 residues. CDR1 MNHNS and CDR2 SASEGT come from the germline V gene. CDR3 DNA sequence: TGTGCCAGCAGTGGGGGGATTATAGCGGGAGGGATGTACTGGGAGCAGTTCTTC. This sequence encodes CASSGGIIAGGMYWEQFF.

The chain carries TRBV6-5 and TRBJ1-3; D is unclear. Trimming removed 0 bases from V and 0 bases from J, with 6 bases in between. The CDR3 sequence is 15 residues long. Germline CDR1 is MNHEY and CDR2 is SVGAGI. The chain's CDR3 is CASSYSADSGNTIYF. In DNA form, the CDR3 reads TGTGCCAGCAGTTACTCGGCAGACTCTGGAAACACCATATATTTT.

The CDR3 nucleotides read TGCAGCGTTGTGGCGGTAGATACGCAGTATTTT. Translation: CSVVAVDTQYF. J is TRBJ2-3 and V is TRBV29-1; D unresolved. Germline V gene lookup returns CDR1 SQVTM and CDR2 ANQGSEA. V was shortened by 4 bases and J by 5 bases, with 7 bases between the two germline ends. The CDR3 length is 11 residues.

The chain uses TRBV19 and TRBJ1-6, with D possibly TRBD1 on 5 matching bases. The germline V gene has CDR1 LNHDA and CDR2 SQIVND (reference sequence). The CDR3 covers 16 residues. The ends were cut back, 3 bases at V and 2 bases at J, with 11 bases in the middle. In nucleotides, the CDR3 is TGTGCCAGTAGTATTTTCGGGGGGACCTATAATTCACCCCTCCACTTT. Translation: CASSIFGGTYNSPLHF.

The chain recombines TRBV7-6 with TRBJ2-1, with TRBD2 identical over 8 bases. The CDR3 spans 16 residues. The germline V gene has CDR1 SGHVS and CDR2 FNYEAQ. Trimming removed 1 base from V and 2 bases from J; junction bases left unmatched: 4. CDR3 sequence: CASSLVGGDTYNEQFF. In DNA form, the CDR3 reads TGTGCCAGCAGCTTAGTCGGGGGGGATACCTACAATGAGCAGTTCTTC.

The rearrangement joins TRBV10-2 to TRBJ1-4, with a tentative D call TRBD1 (6 bases). CDR3 length: 15 residues. The germline V gene has CDR1 WSHSY and CDR2 SAAADI. Trimming shortened V by 2 bases and J by 8 bases, and 15 bases separated the two germline ends. The CDR3 coding sequence is TGCGCCAGCAGTGAGACTAGGGGGGGCTGGGAAAAACTGTTTTTT. Translated, it gives CASSETRGGWEKLFF.

The chain combines TRBV30 with TRBJ1-6; 8 bases line up with TRBD1. V dropped 7 bases and J dropped 9; count of bases not matched to a gene: 8. CDR3 size: 13 residues. Looked up from germline, CDR1 is GTSNPN and CDR2 is SVGIG (reference sequence). In DNA form, the CDR3 reads TGTGCCTCCCAGGGGGCGCAAGGTTCACCCCTCCACTTT. Protein sequence: CASQGAQGSPLHF.

This clone has just one count. V is TRBV11-2 and J is TRBJ2-5; 12 bases are shared with TRBD2. V shed 4 bases, J shed 5 bases, and the junction held 5 bases outside the gene matches. Germline lookup yields CDR1 SGHAT and CDR2 FQNNGV. CDR3 length: 15 amino acids. The CDR3 loop is CASSSLAGGYETQYF. In DNA form, the CDR3 reads TGTGCCAGCAGCTCACTAGCGGGAGGTTATGAGACCCAGTACTTC.

V is TRBV7-2 and J is TRBJ1-2; D possibly corresponds to TRBD1 (6 bases). V was pared by 4 bases and J by 2 bases, with 8 bases between. The germline gives CDR1 SGHTA, CDR2 FQGNSA. The CDR3 spans 13 residues. The CDR3, as DNA: TGTGCCAGCAGCTCGGGACAAAACTATGGCTACACCTTC. Amino acid sequence: CASSSGQNYGYTF.

This clone was observed a single time. This chain uses TRBV9 with TRBJ2-2; unclear D gene. With 3 bases removed from V and 4 bases from J, the gap between germline ends came to 13 bases. The CDR3 is 15 residues long. CDR1 and CDR2 from the germline V gene are SGDLS and YYNGEE. CDR3 bases: TGTGCCAGCAGCGGGAGCGCTTCGGGCACCGGGGAGCTGTTTTTT. Its protein product is CASSGSASGTGELFF.

This rearrangement joins TRBV29-1 to TRBJ1-1, with 8 nucleotides matching TRBD1. The germline gives CDR1 SQVTM, CDR2 ANQGSEA. V lost 8 bases, J lost 2 bases, and 10 bases stayed unmatched. CDR3 length: 14 amino acids. The CDR3 reads CSLSTGEGNTEAFF. The CDR3 DNA reads as TGCAGCCTTTCGACAGGGGAAGGTAACACTGAAGCTTTCTTT.

V gene TRBV7-2 combines with J gene TRBJ1-2; D not certain. The CDR3 covers 15 residues. Germline loops: CDR1 SGHTA, CDR2 FQGNSA. V gave up 4 bases and J gave up 8 bases, with 20 bases separating them. The CDR3 protein is CASSSYRESNFGYTF. The DNA for the CDR3 is TGTGCCAGCAGCTCATATCGGGAATCCAACTTCGGCTACACCTTC.

The chain recombines TRBV19 with TRBJ1-2; TRBD1 matches at 9 bases. This CDR3 contains 13 residues. Germline-derived CDR1 and CDR2 are LNHDA and SQIVND (reference sequence). CDR3 loop: CATNLGQGGGYTF. The CDR3 nucleotides are TGTGCTACTAACTTGGGACAGGGTGGTGGCTACACCTTC.

This chain uses TRBV11-1 with TRBJ1-1, with 7 bases matching TRBD1. CDR3 length: 13 residues. Looked up from germline, CDR1 is SGHAT and CDR2 is FQDESV (reference sequence). V was pared by 8 bases and J by 7 bases, with 10 bases of the junction left unmatched. The CDR3 DNA sequence: TGTGCCAGCGCCAAGGGGGCGCGGGGTGAAGCTTTCTTT. This gives the protein CASAKGARGEAFF.

V gene TRBV20-1 combines with J gene TRBJ2-7; possible D gene TRBD2, 6 bases. The V end was cut by 3 bases, the J end by 2 bases, with 14 bases between. The CDR3 totals 14 residues. Germline V lookup: CDR1 DFQATT, CDR2 SNEGSKA (reference sequence). CDR3 region: CSASKPGLAYEQYF. In DNA, the CDR3 is TGCAGTGCTAGTAAACCGGGACTTGCCTACGAGCAGTACTTC.

The genes are TRBV2 and TRBJ2-3, with a possible D match to TRBD1 (6 bases). The CDR3 runs to 14 residues. The ends were cut back, 6 bases at V and 4 bases at J, with 14 bases in the middle. Germline V gene data show CDR1 as SNHLY and CDR2 as FYNNEI. CDR3 nucleotide sequence: TGTGCCAGCAGCCGCGACAGGCACCCAGATACGCAGTATTTT. It codes for CASSRDRHPDTQYF.

CDR3 coding DNA: TGCGCCAGCAGCTTGGCCGGGACAGGGTTTTATGAAGCTTTCTTT. Its protein product is CASSLAGTGFYEAFF. The rearrangement joins TRBV5-1 to TRBJ1-1; 9 bases align to TRBD1. In germline, CDR1 is SGHRS, CDR2 YFSETQ. The CDR3 spans 15 residues. J lost 7 bases, V lost 0 bases, and 7 bases had no gene match. Complete variable domain (other parts from reference TRBV5-1 and TRBJ1-1): KAGVTQTPRYLIKTRGQQVTLSCSPISGHRSVSWYQQTPGQGLQFLFEYFSETQRNKGNFPGRFSGRQFSNSRSEMNVSTLELGDSALYLCASSLAGTGFYEAFFGQGTRLTVV.

The chain joins TRBV28 to TRBJ2-2; TRBD2 aligns across 12 bases. V lost 3 bases, J lost 0 bases, and 2 bases stayed unmatched. The germline V gene has CDR1 MDHEN and CDR2 SYDVKM. The CDR3 sequence is 17 residues long. In DNA form, the CDR3 reads TGTGCCAGCAGTTTGGGACTAGCGGGTACGAACACCGGGGAGCTGTTTTTT. Amino acid sequence: CASSLGLAGTNTGELFF.

The chain uses TRBV6-5 and TRBJ1-4; D gene ambiguous. From germline, CDR1 is MNHEY and CDR2 SVGAGI. The length of the CDR3 is 14 residues. The V end was cut by 2 bases, the J end by 2 bases, with 6 bases between. The CDR3 protein is CASSYSATNEKLFF. CDR3 bases: TGTGCCAGCAGTTACAGTGCGACTAATGAAAAACTGTTTTTT.

There are a few counts of this clone. J is TRBJ1-5 and V is TRBV9; D is unclear. Trimming left V 4 bases short and J 4 bases short, with 12 bases between. The CDR3 runs to 14 residues. The V gene's germline CDR1 is SGDLS and CDR2 YYNGEE. CDR3 nucleotide sequence: TGTGCCAGCAGCCCGGGCGGGAATAATCAGCCCCAGCATTTT. It translates to CASSPGGNNQPQHF.

The V and J genes are TRBV7-9 and TRBJ2-2, with TRBD1 matching 9 bases. The CDR3 spans 16 residues. CDR1 is SEHNR, CDR2 FQNEAQ, per germline (reference sequence). The V gene end was trimmed by 5 bases and the J gene end by 6 bases; junction bases not matched to a gene: 10. The CDR3: CASSPGGTGYAGELFF. The CDR3, as DNA: TGTGCCAGCAGCCCCGGGGGGACAGGGTACGCCGGGGAGCTGTTTTTT.